Following are 4 T cell receptor beta chains from one sample sequenced in a study of STAT5B mutations in CD4+ large granular lymphocyte leukemia. TCRdb's table, derived via immunoSEQ multiplex PCR, lists solely in-frame clones and lacks some. The sample holds some 34,000 clones; 75% to 85% are singletons and the top ten take about 4.4%. The sample consisted of CD4+ T cells from blood buffy coats. Source of these receptors: a human donor in good health.

This clone has a handful of counts. The rearrangement links TRBV6-1 to TRBJ1-5; possibly TRBD1 for D (5 bases). Germline CDR1 and CDR2: MNHNS and SASEGT. V shed 2 bases and J shed 5 bases, with 10 bases lying between them. The CDR3 covers 14 residues. The CDR3 coding sequence is TGTGCCAGCAGTGAATGGGGGGAATATCAGCCCCAGCATTTT. It yields the protein CASSEWGEYQPQHF.

This clone has only one observation. This chain joins TRBV6-1 and TRBJ1-1; D is perhaps TRBD1 (6 bases). V was pared by 1 base and J by 4 bases, with 13 bases between. CDR3 length: 15 residues. From germline, CDR1 is MNHNS and CDR2 SASEGT. Here the CDR3 DNA reads TGTGCCAGCAGTGAAGTTTCAGGGGCCTCCACTGAAGCTTTCTTT. This codes for CASSEVSGASTEAFF.

The gene calls are TRBV29-1 and TRBJ2-7; D unclear. The CDR3 extends over 12 amino acids. The V and J ends lost 2 bases and 5 bases respectively, with 10 bases between them. Germline CDR1 is SQVTM and CDR2 is ANQGSEA. CDR3 sequence reads: CSVERNQDEQYF. The CDR3 DNA is TGCAGCGTTGAAAGGAACCAAGACGAGCAGTACTTC.

The chain uses TRBV4-3 and TRBJ2-4, with D possibly matching TRBD1 (6 bases). Germline assignment: CDR1 LGHNA and CDR2 YSLEER. This CDR3 is built from 14 residues. V lost 0 bases and J 6 bases, leaving 9 bases between the germline ends. CDR3 nucleotide sequence: TGCGCCAGCAGCCAAGATGCCAGGGGAAACATTCAGTACTTC. This codes for CASSQDARGNIQYF.